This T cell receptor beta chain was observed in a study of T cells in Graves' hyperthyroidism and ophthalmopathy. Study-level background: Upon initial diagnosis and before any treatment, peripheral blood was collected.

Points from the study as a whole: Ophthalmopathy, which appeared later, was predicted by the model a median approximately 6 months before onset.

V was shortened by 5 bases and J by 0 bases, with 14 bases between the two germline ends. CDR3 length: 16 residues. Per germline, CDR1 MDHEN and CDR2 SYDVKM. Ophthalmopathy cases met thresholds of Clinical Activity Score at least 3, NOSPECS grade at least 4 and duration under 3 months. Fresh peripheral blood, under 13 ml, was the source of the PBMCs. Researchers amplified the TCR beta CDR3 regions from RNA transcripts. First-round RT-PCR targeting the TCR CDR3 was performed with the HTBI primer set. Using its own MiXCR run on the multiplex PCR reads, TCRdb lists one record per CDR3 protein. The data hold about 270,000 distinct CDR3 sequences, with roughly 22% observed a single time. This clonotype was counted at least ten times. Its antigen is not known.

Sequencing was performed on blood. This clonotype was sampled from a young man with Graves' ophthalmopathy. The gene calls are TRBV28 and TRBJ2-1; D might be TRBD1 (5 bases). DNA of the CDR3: TGTGCCAGCAGTCTCTCAGGGTACAGCTCCTACAATGAGCAGTTCTTC. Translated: CASSLSGYSSYNEQFF.